This T cell receptor beta chain derives from a study of human T cells and chemical hapten exposure. CDR3 length: 11 amino acids. The V end lost 2 bases, the J end lost 6 bases, and 5 bases lay between the germline ends. The germline CDR1 and CDR2 sequences are SGHAT and FQNNGV. Of note for this clonotype: No antigen is known for it.

Stated time point: patch test 3, about 24 weeks after DPC sensitization. Documented treatment: therapeutic diphenylcyclopropenone sensitization with weekly scalp DPC. The library attached unique molecular identifiers to individual cDNA molecules. A single record per CDR3 protein comes from TCRdb applying MiXCR to the RACE reads. Of tens of thousands of distinct CDR3 sequences listed, 10% to 15% were seen once; the top ten hold 5.7%. Overall study findings and caveats: With alopecia, donors may have immune responses unlike healthy people's.

The chain recombines TRBV11-2 with TRBJ2-7; D may be TRBD1 (5 bases). Here the sequenced sample was whole blood, taken in connection with sensitization to the hapten diphenylcyclopropenone (DPC). The clonotype was recovered from a woman in her fifties or sixties with alopecia areata. Some clones in this sample may be carry-over from other donors' samples. The CDR3 nucleotides are TGTGCCAGCAGCTTAAGGGGCGAGCAGTACTTC. Residues: CASSLRGEQYF. Supplemented by reference TRBV11-2 and TRBJ2-7, the full variable domain reads EAGVAQSPRYKIIEKRQSVAFWCNPISGHATLYWYQQILGQGPKLLIQFQNNGVVDDSQLPKDRFSAERLKGVDSTLKIQPAKLEDSAVYLCASSLRGEQYFGPGTRLTVT.